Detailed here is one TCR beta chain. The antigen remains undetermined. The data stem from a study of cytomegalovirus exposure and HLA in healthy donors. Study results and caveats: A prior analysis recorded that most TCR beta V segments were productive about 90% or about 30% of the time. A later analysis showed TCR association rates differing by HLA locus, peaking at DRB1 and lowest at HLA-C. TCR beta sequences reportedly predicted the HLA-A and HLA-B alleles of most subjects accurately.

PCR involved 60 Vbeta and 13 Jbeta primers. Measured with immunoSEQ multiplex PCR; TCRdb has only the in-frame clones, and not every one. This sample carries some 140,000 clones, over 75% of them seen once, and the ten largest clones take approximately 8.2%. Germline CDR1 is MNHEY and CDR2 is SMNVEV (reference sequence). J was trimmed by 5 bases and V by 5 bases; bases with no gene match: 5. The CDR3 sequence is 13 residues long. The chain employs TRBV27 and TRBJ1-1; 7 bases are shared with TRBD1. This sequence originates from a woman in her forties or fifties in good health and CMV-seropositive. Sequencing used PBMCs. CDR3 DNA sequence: TGTGCCAGCAGTAGGACAGGTGATACTGAAGCTTTCTTT. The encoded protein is CASSRTGDTEAFF.